This is a list of T cell receptor beta chains from one sample in a study of T cell responses to AZD1222 COVID-19 vaccine. The method was immunoSEQ multiplex PCR; TCRdb's version includes in-frame clones alone and lacks a portion of them. The sample has some 100,000 clones; around nine tenths are singletons. Sequencing used peripheral blood, obtained on day 0 of AZD1222 vaccination. These receptors came from an adult in good health. Each CDR3 is given with its conserved first and last residue. Each record gives: V gene, J gene, D gene, clone size, CDR3 length, CDR3 DNA, CDR3 protein. The D gene is left open where the match is weak. Some rows have no size entry. The others give once, few or many, or a class for an expanded clone.

V gene: TRBV15
J gene: TRBJ1-4
D gene: .
clone size: .
CDR3 length: 14
CDR3 DNA: TGTGCCACCAGCAGAGGGCAGGGTAATGAAAAACTGTTTTTT
CDR3 protein: CATSRGQGNEKLFF

V gene: TRBV28
J gene: TRBJ2-1
D gene: TRBD2
clone size: .
CDR3 length: 17
CDR3 DNA: TGTGCCTCCACGCATTCTTTAGGGCAGCGGGGGAACAATGAGCAGTTCTTC
CDR3 protein: CASTHSLGQRGNNEQFF

V gene: TRBV7-9
J gene: TRBJ1-2
D gene: .
clone size: .
CDR3 length: 14
CDR3 DNA: TGTGCCAGCAGCAATATAGCGTCGGCATATGGCTACACCTTC
CDR3 protein: CASSNIASAYGYTF

V gene: TRBV19
J gene: TRBJ1-6
D gene: .
clone size: .
CDR3 length: 14
CDR3 DNA: TGTGCCAGTAACGAAGGGCTCTATAATTCACCCCTCCACTTT
CDR3 protein: CASNEGLYNSPLHF

V gene: TRBV6-2/TRBV6-3
J gene: TRBJ2-1
D gene: .
clone size: few
CDR3 length: 13
CDR3 DNA: TGTGCCAGCAGCCCCCGGGACAACAATGAGCAGTTCTTC
CDR3 protein: CASSPRDNNEQFF

V gene: TRBV24-1
J gene: TRBJ1-4
D gene: .
clone size: .
CDR3 length: 16
CDR3 DNA: TGTGCCACCAGTGATACAGGGATGGGTCCTAATGAAAAACTGTTTTTT
CDR3 protein: CATSDTGMGPNEKLFF

V gene: TRBV6-6
J gene: TRBJ1-1
D gene: .
clone size: .
CDR3 length: 16
CDR3 DNA: TGTGCCAGCAGTTACCCGGGGGGGTGGAGGAACACTGAAGCTTTCTTT
CDR3 protein: CASSYPGGWRNTEAFF

V gene: TRBV19
J gene: TRBJ1-1
D gene: .
clone size: .
CDR3 length: 14
CDR3 DNA: TGTGCCAGTAGTCCTCGATACAGGGACACTGAAGCTTTCTTT
CDR3 protein: CASSPRYRDTEAFF

V gene: TRBV7-9
J gene: TRBJ1-2
D gene: .
clone size: .
CDR3 length: 15
CDR3 DNA: TGTGCCAGCAGCTTACTGGCCGTCAGGGACTATGGCTACACCTTC
CDR3 protein: CASSLLAVRDYGYTF

V gene: TRBV3-1/TRBV3-2
J gene: TRBJ2-5
D gene: .
clone size: .
CDR3 length: 11
CDR3 DNA: TGTGCCAGCAGCCAAAGAGAGACCCAGTACTTC
CDR3 protein: CASSQRETQYF

V gene: TRBV19
J gene: TRBJ2-1
D gene: .
clone size: .
CDR3 length: 14
CDR3 DNA: TGTGCCAGTAGTATTGGCAGCCTCACCAATGAGCAGTTCTTC
CDR3 protein: CASSIGSLTNEQFF

V gene: TRBV19
J gene: TRBJ1-5
D gene: .
clone size: once
CDR3 length: 14
CDR3 DNA: TGTGCCAGCTCCGACCTCGGAGGCAATCAGCCCCAGCATTTT
CDR3 protein: CASSDLGGNQPQHF

V gene: TRBV30
J gene: TRBJ1-5
D gene: TRBD1
clone size: .
CDR3 length: 15
CDR3 DNA: TGTGCCTGGAGTTACGGGACAGGGTGGAATCAGCCCCAGCATTTT
CDR3 protein: CAWSYGTGWNQPQHF

V gene: TRBV5-4
J gene: TRBJ2-1
D gene: .
clone size: once
CDR3 length: 16
CDR3 DNA: TGTGCCAGCAGCTTGGGGGCTTTTGAACCTGGCAATGAGCAGTTCTTC
CDR3 protein: CASSLGAFEPGNEQFF

V gene: TRBV7-2
J gene: TRBJ2-2
D gene: TRBD2
clone size: .
CDR3 length: 16
CDR3 DNA: TGTGCCAGCAGCTTAGTCGGGGGGGCGAGAACCGGGGAGCTGTTTTTT
CDR3 protein: CASSLVGGARTGELFF

V gene: TRBV6-1
J gene: TRBJ1-2
D gene: .
clone size: .
CDR3 length: 14
CDR3 DNA: TGTGCCAGCAGTGAAGCGCTTCAGGGCTGGGGCTACACCTTC
CDR3 protein: CASSEALQGWGYTF

V gene: TRBV30
J gene: TRBJ1-5
D gene: TRBD1
clone size: .
CDR3 length: 12
CDR3 DNA: TGTGCCTGGAGTGACAGGGGTCTGCCCCAGCATTTT
CDR3 protein: CAWSDRGLPQHF

V gene: TRBV5-8
J gene: TRBJ2-1
D gene: .
clone size: few
CDR3 length: 18
CDR3 DNA: TGTGCCAGCAGCTTGGCCCGAACCCCCCGAGACCTCTACAATGAGCAGTTCTTC
CDR3 protein: CASSLARTPRDLYNEQFF

V gene: TRBV3-1/TRBV3-2
J gene: TRBJ2-3
D gene: .
clone size: .
CDR3 length: 18
CDR3 DNA: TGTGCCAGCAGCCAAGACATTTCTGGGCCTCCCAGCACAGATACGCAGTATTTT
CDR3 protein: CASSQDISGPPSTDTQYF

V gene: TRBV11-3
J gene: TRBJ1-1
D gene: TRBD1
clone size: .
CDR3 length: 13
CDR3 DNA: TGTGCCAGCAGCCCGGGACAGGGGGCCGAAGCTTTCTTT
CDR3 protein: CASSPGQGAEAFF

V gene: TRBV7-6
J gene: TRBJ1-5
D gene: .
clone size: .
CDR3 length: 14
CDR3 DNA: TGTGCCAGCAGCTTATCTACAGGAAATCAGCCCCAGCATTTT
CDR3 protein: CASSLSTGNQPQHF

V gene: TRBV6-2/TRBV6-3
J gene: TRBJ1-1
D gene: TRBD1
clone size: .
CDR3 length: 17
CDR3 DNA: TGTGCCAGCAGTTTCACCCGGGACAGGGGAACGTCCACTGAAGCTTTCTTT
CDR3 protein: CASSFTRDRGTSTEAFF

V gene: TRBV9
J gene: TRBJ2-3
D gene: TRBD2
clone size: .
CDR3 length: 15
CDR3 DNA: TGTGCCAGCAGCCCCCGAAGCGGGAGGACAGATACGCAGTATTTT
CDR3 protein: CASSPRSGRTDTQYF

V gene: TRBV29-1
J gene: TRBJ2-1
D gene: .
clone size: .
CDR3 length: 8
CDR3 DNA: TGCAGCGTCAATGAGCAGTTCTTC
CDR3 protein: CSVNEQFF

V gene: TRBV7-3
J gene: TRBJ1-6
D gene: TRBD1
clone size: .
CDR3 length: 14
CDR3 DNA: TGTGCCAGCAGTCAGGACAGGGGGGGTTCACCCCTCCACTTT
CDR3 protein: CASSQDRGGSPLHF

V gene: TRBV4-2
J gene: TRBJ1-4
D gene: .
clone size: .
CDR3 length: 15
CDR3 DNA: TGTGCCAGCAGCCAGAATATGGACAGTCATGAAAAACTGTTTTTT
CDR3 protein: CASSQNMDSHEKLFF